Listed here are 9 T cell receptor beta chains from one sample, sequenced in a study of radiation and T cells in renal cell carcinoma. Time point denoted: baseline pretreatment blood. Documented treatment: 15 Gy SBRT to primary tumor, nephrectomy 4 weeks later. This table comes from immunoSEQ multiplex PCR, and its TCRdb copy is limited to in-frame clones, with some not included. Of 85,000 to 100,000 clones in the sample, about 86% are singletons; the top ten hold 6% to 9%. The source material was blood, sampled from a patient whose treatment included radiotherapy and nephrectomy. These receptors came from a man aged 50-60 years with renal cell carcinoma.

The chain's CDR3 is CASSEILAGVYEQYF. As DNA, the CDR3 is TGCGCCAGCAGTGAAATCCTAGCGGGGGTCTACGAGCAGTACTTC. This chain connects TRBV10-1 to TRBJ2-7; TRBD2 aligns across 10 bases. The CDR3 sequence is 15 residues long. Germline V gene sequence: CDR1 WNHNN, CDR2 SYGVQD (reference sequence). The junction had 5 bases not matched to a gene; V was cut back by 3 bases and J by 3 bases.

This chain joins TRBV5-8 and TRBJ1-5, with 7 positions matching TRBD1. The J segment lost 6 bases and the V segment lost 0 bases, leaving 3 bases of the junction unmatched. The V gene's germline CDR1 is SGHTS and CDR2 YDEGEE. The CDR3 is made up of 14 amino acids. The CDR3 reads CASSLGGGGQPQHF. CDR3 coding DNA: TGTGCCAGCAGCTTGGGAGGGGGCGGTCAGCCCCAGCATTTT.

The rearrangement links TRBV6-1 to TRBJ2-7; 8 positions match TRBD2. The trim removed 4 bases at V and 3 bases at J, leaving 2 bases unmatched. The CDR3 has 13 amino acids. Germline values: CDR1 MNHNS, CDR2 SASEGT. The CDR3 loop reads CASSAGTSYEQYF. In DNA form, the CDR3 reads TGTGCCAGCAGTGCAGGGACTAGCTACGAGCAGTACTTC.

The chain carries TRBV19 and TRBJ2-7, with 8 bases aligning to TRBD1. Trimming cost V 3 bases and J 6 bases; bases outside gene matches: 4. Germline CDR1 LNHDA, CDR2 SQIVND (reference sequence). CDR3 length: 13 amino acids. The CDR3 loop reads CASSITGGREQYF. The CDR3 nucleotides are TGTGCCAGTAGTATTACAGGGGGTCGCGAGCAGTACTTC.

The chain recombines TRBV7-2 with TRBJ1-5, with D possibly TRBD1 on 5 matching bases. Trimming stripped 5 bases from V and 0 bases from J, with 8 bases between. In germline, CDR1 is SGHTA, CDR2 FQGNSA. The CDR3 is 14 amino acids. In DNA, the CDR3 is TGTGCCAGCAGCCTGACAGTTAGCAATCAGCCCCAGCATTTT. Amino acids: CASSLTVSNQPQHF.

J is TRBJ1-1 and V is TRBV7-8, with D unclear. The CDR3 spans 14 residues. V gave up 1 base and J gave up 3 bases, with 9 bases separating them. Germline V CDR1 and CDR2: SGHVS, FQNEAQ. The CDR3 DNA reads as TGTGCCAGCAGCTTAGACGAGGCTCACACTGAAGCTTTCTTT. This encodes CASSLDEAHTEAFF.

The rearrangement joins TRBV6-6 to TRBJ1-4; TRBD1 matches at 7 bases. The CDR3 loop spans 12 amino acids. The ends lost 7 bases at V and 7 bases at J; junction bases unmatched: 3. Looked up from germline, CDR1 is MNHNY and CDR2 is SVGAGI (reference sequence). CDR3 bases: TGTGCCAGCACAGACAGGGTTGAAAAACTGTTTTTT. It translates to CASTDRVEKLFF.

This clone came up once. The V and J genes are TRBV7-9 and TRBJ1-2; D is unresolved. In germline, CDR1 is SEHNR, CDR2 FQNEAQ (reference sequence). The CDR3 totals 12 residues. Deletions cut 5 bases from V and 8 bases from J, with 12 bases between. This CDR3 reads CASSPGPSGYTF. The CDR3 region has the DNA TGTGCCAGCAGCCCGGGTCCTTCGGGCTACACCTTC.

The chain is built from TRBV9 and TRBJ1-3; the D is unclear. The germline CDR1 and CDR2 sequences are SGDLS and YYNGEE. The CDR3 length is 15 residues. Trimming removed 5 bases from V and 0 bases from J, with 12 bases in between. CDR3 sequence (DNA): TGTGCCAGCAGTGTGGACGGAACCTCTGGAAACACCATATATTTT. Protein: CASSVDGTSGNTIYF.